In its sample, the clone carrying this T cell receptor beta chain was seen many times. Its antigen remains unknown. The germline V gene has CDR1 SGHTA and CDR2 FQGTGA. Trimming shortened V by 4 bases and J by 4 bases, and 10 bases separated the two germline ends. The CDR3 is made up of 14 amino acids. These data are taken from a study of T cell repertoires in cytomegalovirus infection. Study details: Indications of both CMV infection and matching HLA type were provided by public TCR beta signatures.

TCRdb passed the reads through MiXCR, listing each CDR3 protein once. The repertoire holds about 300,000 distinct CDR3 sequences, with approximately 8.9% as singletons. Study-wide points: The study identified carriers of CMV plus the relevant HLA from cumulative public TCR beta family frequency.

The J gene is TRBJ1-4, the V gene TRBV7-3, with D tentatively TRBD1 (5 bases). Sequenced sample: PBMCs. The origin of this receptor is a human donor in good health (CMV status not recorded). Some clones in this sample may be carry-over from other donors' samples. The CDR3 nucleotides read TGTGCCAGCAGCTCGGGACGGGTTAATGAAAAACTGTTTTTT. Encoded protein: CASSSGRVNEKLFF.